This T cell receptor beta chain was retrieved from a study of OX40 agonist ivuxolimab in advanced cancers. TCRdb keeps only in-frame clones here, not all; method: immunoSEQ multiplex PCR. The profile covers about 27,000 clones, with around 90% appearing a single time and 15% to 20% taken by the ten largest. The sample here was CD4+ or CD8+ T cells sorted from blood, taken in a trial of the OX40 agonist ivuxolimab. This clonotype was sampled from an adult with an advanced solid tumor such as melanoma, head and neck, liver or kidney cancer.

In DNA form, the CDR3 reads TGTGCTAGTGGTTTGGTAGGAGGGGGCAGGAATGGCAATCAGCCCCAGCATTTT. Its translation is CASGLVGGGRNGNQPQHF. J is TRBJ1-5 and V is TRBV12-5; 7 nucleotides agree with TRBD1. Looked up from germline, CDR1 is LGHNT and CDR2 is FRNRAP. J gave up 2 bases and V 0 bases, and 10 bases lay outside the gene matches. The CDR3 is 18 amino acids.